These 21 T cell receptor beta chains were sequenced from one sample in a study of CXCR3-negative and CXCR3-positive naive CD8 T cells. General observations from the study: Greater hydrophobicity was found in TRB CDR3s of CXCR3-positive naive cells than of CXCR3-negative naive cells.

UMI-labeled 5' RACE yielded the TRB cDNA libraries. TCRdb reanalyzed the 5' RACE reads and collapses them to one entry per CDR3 protein, without DNA. The data include some 140,000 distinct CDR3 sequences; the top ten clones carry approximately 0.46%. Their specific antigens are unknown. The sequencing sample was made of naive CXCR3+ CD8+ T cells from blood. The subset was: CD45RO-CCR7+CD27+CD95- naive CD8+ T cells expressing CXCR3 (TNR3+). Receptors originate from a human donor in good health. Some clones in this sample may be carry-over from other donors' samples.

The rearrangement links TRBV7-3 to TRBJ2-3; TCRdb indicates TRBD1, and absent DNA this call remains unverified. The germline V gene has CDR1 SGHTA and CDR2 FQGTGA. The CDR3 spans 17 residues. The CDR3 loop is CASSNLGVGGGTDTQYF. The full variable domain, with the rest looked up from reference TRBV7-3 and TRBJ2-3, is GAGVSQTPSNKVTEKGKYVELRCDPISGHTALYWYRQSLGQGPEFLIYFQGTGAADDSGLPNDRFFAVRPEGSVSTLKIQRTERGDSAVYLCASSNLGVGGGTDTQYFGPGTRLTVL.

V gene TRBV5-1 combines with J gene TRBJ1-1. The germline CDR1 and CDR2 sequences are SGHRS and YFSETQ. CDR3 length: 14 residues. The CDR3 sequence is CASSLDRRNTEAFF. Combining the CDR3 with reference TRBV5-1 and TRBJ1-1 gives the whole variable domain KAGVTQTPRYLIKTRGQQVTLSCSPISGHRSVSWYQQTPGQGLQFLFEYFSETQRNKGNFPGRFSGRQFSNSRSEMNVSTLELGDSALYLCASSLDRRNTEAFFGQGTRLTVV.

The CDR3 reads CASSVGGRDQPQHF. The gene calls are TRBV12-3 or TRBV12-4 and TRBJ1-5; absent DNA, TCRdb's TRBD1 call cannot be checked. CDR3 length: 14 residues.

The rearrangement uses TRBV15 and TRBJ2-1. CDR3 size: 12 residues. The germline CDR1 and CDR2 sequences are LNHNV and YYDKDF (reference sequence). Here the CDR3 reads CAAGDTGDEQFF.

The V and J genes are TRBV28 and TRBJ2-1; the TRBD2 assignment by TCRdb is unverifiable without DNA. From germline, CDR1 is MDHEN and CDR2 SYDVKM. The CDR3 consists of 15 residues. The CDR3 loop reads CASRGLAGGLDEQFF.

The rearrangement uses TRBV7-3 and TRBJ2-2; the TCRdb call, TRBD1, lacks DNA for checking. CDR1 and CDR2 (germline): SGHTA, FQGTGA. This CDR3 region has 16 residues. The CDR3 loop is CASSALGTEVNGELSF.

The chain links TRBV6-2 or TRBV6-3 to TRBJ1-1. The CDR3 length is 15 residues. Looked up from germline, CDR1 is MNHEY and CDR2 is SVGEGT. CDR3 loop: CASSYSPEGSTEAFF.

The chain uses TRBV7-2 and TRBJ2-5; TCRdb's D call, TRBD1, is unchecked because there is no DNA. Germline values: CDR1 SGHTA, CDR2 FQGNSA. The CDR3 sequence is 17 residues long. The CDR3 protein is CASSLAGTDVLWETQYF.

V gene TRBV12-3 or TRBV12-4 combines with J gene TRBJ2-7; without DNA, the TCRdb call of TRBD1 cannot be checked. The CDR3 spans 19 residues. CDR3 sequence reads: CASSPMWTGGAGKSHEQYF.

J is TRBJ2-7 and V is TRBV29-1; TCRdb's D call of TRBD2 is untestable without DNA. The V gene's germline CDR1 is SQVTM and CDR2 ANQGSEA. The CDR3 loop spans 13 amino acids. CDR3 residues: CSVAIAGAYEQYF.

The chain employs TRBV11-2 and TRBJ1-1. CDR1 and CDR2 (germline): SGHAT, FQNNGV. CDR3 size: 15 residues. The CDR3 loop reads CASSLGKGTSTEAFF.

The chain has TRBV12-2 and TRBJ2-2; the D call from TCRdb, TRBD1, cannot be confirmed without DNA. TRBV12-2 corresponds to a pseudogene. The CDR3 is 14 residues long. The chain's CDR3 is CASRRDRVTGELFF.

J is TRBJ2-4 and V is TRBV29-1. CDR3 length: 11 residues. Germline CDR1 SQVTM, CDR2 ANQGSEA. CDR3 in amino acids: CSVVSQNIQYF.

The V call is TRBV29-1, the J call TRBJ1-5. CDR1 SQVTM and CDR2 ANQGSEA come from the germline V gene. This CDR3 comprises 13 residues. CDR3 protein: CSVYDGENQPQHF.

The chain joins TRBV5-1 to TRBJ2-7; the D call of TRBD1 rests on TCRdb alone, since no DNA is present to check it. This CDR3 has 15 residues. Looked up from germline, CDR1 is SGHRS and CDR2 is YFSETQ. The CDR3 protein is CASSLVGGTGDEQYF.

The V call is TRBV5-1, the J call TRBJ1-1. The germline CDR1 and CDR2 sequences are SGHRS and YFSETQ. CDR3 length: 12 residues. CDR3 loop: CASRASGTEAFF.

V gene TRBV5-1 combines with J gene TRBJ2-7; lacking DNA, the TRBD1 call made by TCRdb goes unchecked. Germline CDR1 SGHRS, CDR2 YFSETQ. The CDR3 consists of 16 residues. The CDR3 loop is CASSLGDSVGYYEQYF.

The rearrangement links TRBV20-1 to TRBJ2-7; the TCRdb call, TRBD2, lacks DNA for checking. CDR3 length: 12 residues. Per germline, CDR1 DFQATT and CDR2 SNEGSKA (reference sequence). The CDR3 sequence: CSGASGGYEQYF.

The chain uses TRBV20-1 and TRBJ2-2. There are 15 residues in the CDR3. CDR1 and CDR2 from the germline V gene are DFQATT and SNEGSKA (reference sequence). The CDR3 loop is CSARRQVFSAGELFF.

This chain connects TRBV18 to TRBJ2-1; absent DNA, TCRdb's TRBD2 call cannot be checked. This CDR3 comprises 18 residues. Germline CDR1 is KGHSH and CDR2 is LQKENI. The CDR3: CASSAGTSGRQVYNEQFF.

The chain has TRBV12-3 or TRBV12-4 and TRBJ2-1; TCRdb lists TRBD1, though no DNA is available to test this call. This CDR3 is built from 14 residues. CDR3 protein: CASSLGQGTNEQFF.